This passage covers 5 T cell receptor beta chains from one sample sequenced in a study of blood T cell repertoires in COVID-19. TCRdb keeps only in-frame clones here, not all; method: immunoSEQ multiplex PCR. The repertoire has 200,000 to 300,000 clones, around 89% of them found once; the top ten carry 1.2%. The sequencing input was PBMCs or T cells enriched from blood (not recorded which). The receptors stem from a woman aged 40 to 50 with acute COVID-19.

The gene calls are TRBV2 and TRBJ1-4, with D perhaps matching TRBD1 (6 bases). The CDR3 runs to 13 residues. Germline CDR1 SNHLY, CDR2 FYNNEI. Trimming took off 5 bases at V and 7 bases at J, with 11 bases between the two ends. In DNA form, the CDR3 reads TGTGCCAGCAGTCAAGACAGGCTTGAAAAACTGTTTTTT. It is translated as CASSQDRLEKLFF.

This chain connects TRBV14 to TRBJ2-2; TRBD2 aligns across 7 bases. V lost 7 bases to trimming and J lost 7 bases; unmatched junction nucleotides: 9. Germline CDR1 is SGHDN and CDR2 is FVKESK. There are 14 residues in the CDR3. The CDR3 DNA reads as TGTGCCAGCACCGGACTAGTCCCCGGCGGGGAGCTGTTTTTT. Protein: CASTGLVPGGELFF.

J is TRBJ2-5 and V is TRBV11-3; 7 bases line up with TRBD1. Trimming took 4 bases from V and 1 from J; bases not matched to a gene: 6. Germline V gene sequence: CDR1 SGHNT, CDR2 YENEEA. CDR3 length: 15 residues. The CDR3 bases are TGTGCCAGCAGCTCGTTCCGGGACAGCCAAGAGACCCAGTACTTC. The encoded protein is CASSSFRDSQETQYF.

The CDR3 sequence: CASSLGLLANNEQFF. In nucleotides, the CDR3 is TGCGCCAGCAGTCTCGGCTTGCTAGCTAACAATGAGCAGTTCTTC. This rearrangement joins TRBV5-1 to TRBJ2-1, with a possible D match to TRBD2 (5 bases). V was clipped by 5 bases and J by 5 bases, with 17 bases between them. Per the germline V gene, CDR1 is SGHRS and CDR2 is YFSETQ. The CDR3 is made up of 15 amino acids.

The rearrangement uses TRBV11-2 and TRBJ2-7, with D tentatively TRBD2 (5 bases). Germline V gene sequence: CDR1 SGHAT, CDR2 FQNNGV. With 1 base removed from V and 1 base from J, the gap between germline ends came to 11 bases. The CDR3 is 15 amino acids. The CDR3 nucleotides are TGTGCCAGCAGCTTAGTAGCGAGAGGTTCCTACGAGCAGTACGTC. Protein product: CASSLVARGSYEQYV.